This entry features one T cell receptor (beta chain) sequence. Its antigen target is currently unknown. Qualities for individual bases were not recorded, and no much larger clone is one base off. The sample originates from a study of blood T cell repertoires in COVID-19 (dated by TCRdb to about 2020). A note on the overall study: Samples from collaborators originated in the United States, Italy and Spain and spanned both the acute and convalescent phases of COVID-19. The prospective study material was composed of cDNA or gDNA derived from T cells, B-cell-depleted T cells, or PBMCs. The dataset comprised deeply sampled blood TCRbeta repertoires from subjects exposed to, actively infected with, or recovered from COVID-19. Samples came from the ongoing ImmuneRACE study (first 160 participants) plus 1,254 subjects from 6 global collaborators. The repertoires were released in a freely available public database meant as a resource for research on the immune response to SARS-CoV-2. The sample metadata nearly always contained a de-identified subject ID, COVID-19 status, age in years and sex. Where HLA class I and class II types were available, the types were taken from metadata supplied by the sample provider, not from assay-based typing. Points the paper makes about the study in general: The quantity of clinical and demographic metadata differed by source and by participant and was supplied without curation.

Relative to germline, V is missing 8 bases and J is missing 6 bases, with 7 bases of the junction outside any gene match. From the germline V gene, CDR1 is ENHRY and CDR2 is SYGVKD. Counted from cysteine to phenylalanine, this CDR3 has 14 amino acids. The sequence is cut down to CDR3 DNA, 42 bases in frame from base 1. TCRbeta CDR3 regions were amplified from genomic DNA using the immunoSEQ Assay, a bias-controlled multiplex PCR. The authors processed their data as follows. The number of nucleated cells in each sample was estimated by amplification of reference gene primers within the assay. To quantify the absolute abundance of each unique TCRbeta CDR3 rearrangement, sequence reads were collapsed and filtered. Productive Simpson clonality was computed per sample as the square root of Simpson's diversity index over productive rearrangements. TCRdb retrieved this table from immuneACCESS and kept in-frame rearrangements only. Not all clones are present; in checked studies, unresolved V genes account for under half, and no reason is known for the remainder. That table is the source of V, J and clone size, and D and trimming were worked out from the DNA. For this sample the table gives fewer than 650,000 clones, of which around nine tenths were detected only once. The top ten constitute around 8% of the sample.

In Seattle, one collaborating source enrolled patients while the infection was active and tracked those patients longitudinally over the course of disease. Collaborating institutions collected whole blood in K2EDTA tubes following their own protocols. For TCRbeta analysis, collaborator samples were shipped as frozen whole blood, as isolated PBMCs, or as DNA extracted from either sample type. This TCR was recovered from a woman in her fifties or sixties with COVID-19, enrolled during active disease. Material: peripheral blood. The chain couples TRBV10-3 to TRBJ2-1; 10 bases in the middle match TRBD2. The DNA is as follows: TGTGCCATCTCTCTAGCGGGGGATACCAATGAGCAGTTCTTC. The encoded protein is CAISLAGDTNEQFF.